Detailed here is one T cell receptor beta chain. This specimen belongs to a study of T cell responses to AZD1222 COVID-19 vaccine. Trimming at V came to 5 bases and at J to 5 bases, leaving 8 bases not matched to a gene. Germline-derived CDR1 and CDR2 are MNHEY and SVGEGT. This CDR3 contains 15 residues. TCRdb keeps only in-frame clones here, not all; method: immunoSEQ multiplex PCR. The sample has over 95,000 clones; around 89% are singletons. This sequence was found in an adult in good health. V and J are TRBV6-2 or TRBV6-3 and TRBJ2-2; 7 nucleotides match TRBD2. Sequenced here: peripheral blood, sampled on day 0 of AZD1222 vaccination. For the CDR3, the DNA is TGTGCCAGCAGTCGGTCGGGGGGAAGGACCGGGGAGCTGTTTTTT. Encoded protein: CASSRSGGRTGELFF.